These 27 T cell receptor beta chains were sequenced from one sample in a study of naive and memory T cell subsets. The beta constant-region primer was an equimolar mix of two oligonucleotides covering TRBC1 and TRBC2. MiXCR was run by TCRdb on the UMI-ligation and nested PCR reads, yielding one entry per CDR3 protein. This sample yields more than 25,000 distinct CDR3 sequences, of which about 11% are seen a single time; 17% belongs to the top ten. Source material: effector memory CD4+ T cells from blood. As for subset: effector memory, CD45RA- CD27-. The receptors here all came from a human donor in good health.

This clonotype was seen more than once but under ten times. The V gene is TRBV5-1, the J gene TRBJ2-7; D possibly corresponds to TRBD1 (5 bases). Trimming removed 4 bases from V and 7 bases from J, with 18 bases in between. CDR3 length equals 14 residues. Per germline, CDR1 SGHRS and CDR2 YFSETQ. CDR3 DNA: TGCGCCAGCAGCCTACAGGCTACCTCTCTGGAGCAGTACTTC. It specifies CASSLQATSLEQYF. Drawing the rest from reference TRBV5-1 and TRBJ2-7, the complete variable domain is KAGVTQTPRYLIKTRGQQVTLSCSPISGHRSVSWYQQTPGQGLQFLFEYFSETQRNKGNFPGRFSGRQFSNSRSEMNVSTLELGDSALYLCASSLQATSLEQYFGPGTRLTVT.

Only a few counts were recorded for this clonotype. One junction end does not reproduce the germline sequence, and a read error may be involved. This rearrangement joins TRBV5-4 to TRBJ1-2; D possibly corresponds to TRBD1 (5 bases). This CDR3 comprises 13 residues. Germline V gene data show CDR1 as SGHNT and CDR2 as YYREEE (reference sequence). The CDR3 loop is CASRLGGEYGYTF. The DNA for the CDR3 is TGTGCCAGCAGGTTGGGGGGAGAGTATGGCTACACCTTC.

The chain combines TRBV7-2 with TRBJ2-7; no firm D call. The CDR3 extends over 13 amino acids. Looked up from germline, CDR1 is SGHTA and CDR2 is FQGNSA. V gave up 2 bases and J gave up 2 bases, with 7 bases separating them. The CDR3 loop reads CASSLQVTYEQYF. DNA of the CDR3: TGTGCCAGCAGCTTACAGGTCACCTACGAGCAGTACTTC. The full variable domain, in which reference TRBV7-2 and TRBJ2-7 provide the parts outside the CDR3, is GAGVSQSPSNKVTEKGKDVELRCDPISGHTALYWYRQSLGQGLEFLIYFQGNSAPDKSGLPSDRFSAERTGGSVSTLTIQRTQQEDSAVYLCASSLQVTYEQYFGPGTRLTVT.

This clonotype has ten or more counts. The rearrangement joins TRBV6-2 or TRBV6-3 to TRBJ1-2, with 12 bases lining up with TRBD1. Losses at the gene ends were 6 bases for V and 5 bases for J; bases not matched to a gene: 7. The CDR3 spans 15 residues. Germline values: CDR1 MNHEY, CDR2 SVGEGT. CDR3 sequence reads: CASRAPGQGAYGYTF. The CDR3, as DNA: TGTGCCAGCAGGGCACCGGGACAGGGGGCTTATGGCTACACCTTC.

The V gene is TRBV29-1, the J gene TRBJ1-2; weak D call: TRBD1 (5 bases). V gave up 5 bases and J gave up 4 bases, with 11 bases separating them. The CDR3 runs 12 residues. In germline, CDR1 is SQVTM, CDR2 ANQGSEA. The CDR3 protein is CSVTDGAYGYTF. CDR3 in DNA: TGCAGCGTTACGGACGGGGCCTATGGCTACACCTTC.

This clonotype was recorded a few times. The rearrangement links TRBV12-3 or TRBV12-4 to TRBJ1-4; 7 nucleotides line up with TRBD1. Trimming took 6 bases from V and 6 from J; bases not matched to a gene: 10. This CDR3 is 15 amino acids long. DNA for the CDR3: TGTGCCAGCAGCCCTCGACAGGGCTACTATGAAAAACTGTTTTTT. It is translated as CASSPRQGYYEKLFF.

This clonotype was detected ten times or more. This rearrangement joins TRBV12-3 or TRBV12-4 to TRBJ2-2, with D possibly TRBD2 on 6 matching bases. The ends were cut back, 0 bases at V and 4 bases at J, with 12 bases in the middle. The CDR3 is 16 amino acids. The CDR3 reads CASSLAPAGFTGELFF. The CDR3 DNA sequence: TGTGCCAGCAGTTTAGCGCCGGCGGGGTTCACCGGGGAGCTGTTTTTT.

This sequence joins TRBV29-1 and TRBJ1-2, with D unclear. There are 12 residues in the CDR3. V lost 1 base to trimming and J lost 6 bases, with 9 bases between them. The germline CDR1 and CDR2 sequences are SQVTM and ANQGSEA. CDR3 sequence (DNA): TGCAGCGTTGAAGGCTCGCTCGATGGCTACACCTTC. Its translation is CSVEGSLDGYTF.

This clonotype was detected ten times or more. The V and J genes are TRBV7-2 and TRBJ1-4; 11 nucleotides align to TRBD1. J gave up 0 bases and V 3 bases, and 3 bases lay outside the gene matches. This CDR3 is built from 17 residues. In germline, CDR1 is SGHTA, CDR2 FQGNSA. As DNA, the CDR3 is TGTGCCAGCAGCTTGGTGGGACAGGGGGCAACTAATGAAAAACTGTTTTTT. Its translation is CASSLVGQGATNEKLFF.

The table lists this clonotype with many counts. This rearrangement joins TRBV10-3 to TRBJ2-3; 7 positions agree with TRBD2. The CDR3 runs 15 residues. CDR1 ENHRY and CDR2 SYGVKD come from the germline V gene. J gave up 0 bases and V 6 bases, and 6 bases lay outside the gene matches. The CDR3 loop is CAIRGERESTDTQYF. The DNA for the CDR3 is TGTGCCATCAGGGGAGAGCGGGAAAGCACAGATACGCAGTATTTT.

The sample holds many counts of this clonotype. This chain uses TRBV7-2 with TRBJ2-7, with TRBD2 identical over 7 bases. The V segment lost 1 base and the J segment 2 bases; nucleotides outside the gene matches: 14. The CDR3 covers 18 residues. Per the germline V gene, CDR1 is SGHTA and CDR2 is FQGNSA. This CDR3 reads CASSLVPPRAGVPYEQYF. In DNA form, the CDR3 reads TGTGCCAGCAGCTTAGTACCGCCGCGCGCGGGAGTACCCTACGAGCAGTACTTC.

The CDR3 spells CSAVSSNQPQHF. The CDR3 bases are TGCAGTGCTGTTAGTAGCAATCAGCCCCAGCATTTT. J is TRBJ1-5 and V is TRBV20-1; D is unclear. The CDR3 spans 12 residues. V lost 5 bases and J 0 bases, leaving 5 bases between the germline ends. The germline gives CDR1 DFQATT, CDR2 SNEGSKA (reference sequence).

This clonotype was detected only a few times. The genes are TRBV20-1 and TRBJ1-2, with D perhaps TRBD1 (5 bases). CDR3 length equals 13 residues. Germline V gene data show CDR1 as DFQATT and CDR2 as SNEGSKA (reference sequence). Between the trimmed V and J ends, which lost 3 bases and 2 bases, there was a span of 10 bases. The CDR3 reads CSASKGSNYGYTF. The CDR3 region has the DNA TGCAGTGCTAGCAAGGGGTCGAACTATGGCTACACCTTC.

This chain links TRBV6-2 or TRBV6-3 with TRBJ1-1; D call uncertain. V was cut by 6 bases and J by 5 bases, with 19 bases left in between. The germline V gene has CDR1 MNHEY and CDR2 SVGEGT. This CDR3 contains 15 residues. CDR3 loop: CASSSTGRLQTEAFF. CDR3 in DNA: TGTGCCAGCAGCTCCACCGGACGGCTGCAAACTGAAGCTTTCTTT.

This clonotype was seen many times. This chain uses TRBV20-1 with TRBJ2-1; D unresolved. Trimming cost V 2 bases and J 5 bases, with 16 bases left between them. The length of the CDR3 is 15 residues. Germline V gene sequence: CDR1 DFQATT, CDR2 SNEGSKA (reference sequence). CDR3 nucleotide sequence: TGCAGTGCTAGACTACAGACTGGGATAGACAATGAGCAGTTCTTC. Encoded protein: CSARLQTGIDNEQFF.

This clonotype was seen a few times. The chain employs TRBV4-3 and TRBJ1-1; no definite D call. V shed 4 bases and J shed 2 bases, with 14 bases lying between them. Germline V gene data show CDR1 as LGHNA and CDR2 as YSLEER. The CDR3 contains 15 residues. CDR3 sequence reads: CASSPTGPGNTEAFF. The CDR3 coding sequence is TGCGCCAGCAGCCCGACTGGCCCCGGCAACACTGAAGCTTTCTTT.

Only a few counts were recorded for this clonotype. The J gene is TRBJ2-7, the V gene TRBV25-1, with D unclear. V was clipped by 3 bases and J by 2 bases, with 11 bases between them. The CDR3 contains 14 residues. In germline, CDR1 is MGHDK, CDR2 SYGVNS. The CDR3 loop is CASSDLYQTYEQYF. CDR3 in DNA: TGTGCCAGCAGTGATTTGTACCAGACCTACGAGCAGTACTTC.

The table lists this clonotype with many counts. This CDR3 reads CSARAQGNSPLHF. CDR3 coding DNA: TGCAGTGCTAGAGCACAGGGAAATTCACCCCTCCACTTT. The rearrangement uses TRBV20-1 and TRBJ1-6; D is perhaps TRBD1 (6 bases). The germline V gene encodes CDR1 DFQATT and CDR2 SNEGSKA (reference sequence). Trimming cost V 1 base and J 7 bases, with 8 bases left between them. The length of the CDR3 is 13 residues.

This chain links TRBV7-8 with TRBJ2-7, with D possibly TRBD1 on 6 matching bases. Germline V gene sequence: CDR1 SGHVS, CDR2 FQNEAQ. V was trimmed by 3 bases and J by 3 bases, leaving 12 bases between them. The CDR3 contains 14 residues. CDR3 DNA: TGTGCCAGCAGCTTCCCAGGGGCCCTCTACGAGCAGTACTTC. It yields the protein CASSFPGALYEQYF.

V gene TRBV12-3 or TRBV12-4 combines with J gene TRBJ2-2; 7 bases are shared with TRBD1. The trim removed 6 bases at V and 8 bases at J, leaving 12 bases unmatched. This CDR3 region has 15 residues. The CDR3 coding sequence is TGTGCCAGCAGGGTCTCGGGACAGAACATGGGGGAGCTGTTTTTT. It yields the protein CASRVSGQNMGELFF.

This chain joins TRBV24-1 and TRBJ2-6; possible D gene TRBD2, 7 bases. Trimming removed 4 bases at V and 1 base at J, with 19 bases between. The CDR3 spans 19 residues. Looked up from germline, CDR1 is KGHDR and CDR2 is SFDVKD. In DNA form, the CDR3 reads TGTGCCACCAGTGAAGGGGGGGCCCTTCCCTATTCTGGGGCCAACGTCCTGACTTTC. It specifies CATSEGGALPYSGANVLTF.

The chain carries TRBV20-1 and TRBJ2-3; the D gene could be TRBD1 or TRBD2 (6 bases each). Germline CDR1 and CDR2: DFQATT and SNEGSKA (reference sequence). CDR3 length: 15 residues. V was trimmed by 1 base and J by 3 bases, leaving 14 bases between them. The CDR3 DNA is TGCAGTGCTAGAGGGGGGGCCCGGGCTACAGATACGCAGTATTTT. This gives the protein CSARGGARATDTQYF.

In its sample, this clonotype was seen a few times. The chain couples TRBV7-9 to TRBJ2-7; 7 bases line up with TRBD1. Germline V CDR1 and CDR2: SEHNR, FQNEAQ (reference sequence). The J segment lost 1 base and the V segment lost 1 base, leaving 1 base of the junction unmatched. The CDR3 consists of 14 residues. The chain's CDR3 is CASSLVQGSYEQYF. CDR3 coding DNA: TGTGCCAGCAGCTTAGTACAGGGGTCCTACGAGCAGTACTTC.

This clonotype counts as medium-sized. V usage is TRBV7-8 and J usage is TRBJ2-4, with unresolved D. Germline V gene data show CDR1 as SGHVS and CDR2 as FQNEAQ. V lost 5 bases and J lost 7, with 24 bases in between. The CDR3 consists of 17 residues. The CDR3 region has the DNA TGTGCCAGCAGCCCCCCCCTCCGGGCTTCCAATCGGAACATTCAGTACTTC. Protein sequence: CASSPPLRASNRNIQYF.

This clonotype is labeled as medium-sized. The genes are TRBV7-6 and TRBJ2-5; D remains unclear. CDR3 length equals 13 residues. Germline loops: CDR1 SGHVS, CDR2 FNYEAQ. The germline V and J ends were trimmed by 3 bases and 2 bases, with 7 bases remaining between them. The CDR3 coding sequence is TGTGCCAGCAGCTTCGGACGGCAAGAGACCCAGTACTTC. It encodes CASSFGRQETQYF.

The gene calls are TRBV7-2 and TRBJ1-6; D unresolved. Trimming cost V 1 base and J 1 base, with 8 bases left between them. The CDR3 sequence is 16 residues long. Germline-derived CDR1 and CDR2 are SGHTA and FQGNSA. The DNA for the CDR3 is TGTGCCAGCAGCTTAGAATTCAGGTCCTATAATTCACCCCTCCACTTT. Translated, it gives CASSLEFRSYNSPLHF. The full variable domain, completed using reference TRBV7-2 and TRBJ1-6, is GAGVSQSPSNKVTEKGKDVELRCDPISGHTALYWYRQSLGQGLEFLIYFQGNSAPDKSGLPSDRFSAERTGGSVSTLTIQRTQQEDSAVYLCASSLEFRSYNSPLHFGNGTRLTVT.

This clonotype was seen only a few times. The chain joins TRBV20-1 to TRBJ2-2, with TRBD2 identical over 8 bases. CDR1 is DFQATT, CDR2 SNEGSKA, per germline (reference sequence). CDR3 length: 15 residues. J lost 4 bases, V lost 0 bases, and 4 bases had no gene match. The CDR3 loop reads CSARESGSGTGELFF. The CDR3 DNA sequence: TGCAGTGCTAGAGAAAGCGGGAGTGGCACCGGGGAGCTGTTTTTT.